The sequence of this T cell receptor (beta chain) was determined in a study of cytomegalovirus exposure and HLA in healthy donors. Overall study: Earlier, 180 million or so T cells were analyzed, and 117 million unique TCR beta sequences were found among them.

Use of 60 Vbeta and 13 Jbeta primers characterized the PCR. Here immunoSEQ multiplex PCR was the method, and the copy in TCRdb shows in-frame clones only, minus some. The sample yields 110,000 to 150,000 clones, roughly 78% seen once. Material for sequencing was PBMCs. The TCR sequence derives from a man aged 25 to 45 in good health and CMV-seronegative.

CDR3 DNA: TGTGCCAGCAGTTACAAGGGGGCGATGGATGGCTACACCTTC. The encoded protein is CASSYKGAMDGYTF. The chain joins TRBV6-5 to TRBJ1-2; 7 positions match TRBD1. The germline gives CDR1 MNHEY, CDR2 SVGAGI. V lost 2 bases, J lost 6 bases, and 6 bases stayed unmatched. This CDR3 contains 14 residues.